A selection of T cell receptor beta chains follows, all from one sample in a study of blood T cell repertoires in COVID-19. Libraries were prepared by immunoSEQ multiplex PCR; TCRdb keeps only in-frame clonotypes and omits some of them. This table has tens of thousands of clones, around 83% appearing once. Source material: peripheral blood. These receptors came from a man aged 80 or over with active COVID-19. Both conserved end residues are part of each CDR3. The order of the fields is CDR3 protein, CDR3 DNA, J gene, clone size, V gene, D gene. D genes are given only for firm matches. Clone size is not always given. Where it is, it says once, few, many or a class for expanded clones.

CDR3aa: CASSHGTGYQPQHF
CDR3nt: TGTGCCAGCAGCCATGGGACAGGGTATCAGCCCCAGCATTTT
j_gene: TRBJ1-5
abundance: .
v_gene: TRBV7-8
d_gene: TRBD1

CDR3aa: CASSDASGSIYEQFF
CDR3nt: TGCGCCAGCAGCGACGCTAGCGGGAGTATCTATGAGCAGTTCTTC
j_gene: TRBJ2-1
abundance: .
v_gene: TRBV5-1
d_gene: TRBD2

CDR3aa: CAWSTRDEQYF
CDR3nt: TGTGCCTGGAGTACGAGGGACGAGCAGTACTTC
j_gene: TRBJ2-7
abundance: .
v_gene: TRBV30
d_gene: .

CDR3aa: CASSYSGYQPQHF
CDR3nt: TGTGCCAGTAGTTACAGTGGATATCAGCCCCAGCATTTT
j_gene: TRBJ1-5
abundance: .
v_gene: TRBV19
d_gene: .

CDR3aa: CASRRLAGGLDEQYF
CDR3nt: TGTGCCAGCAGAAGACTAGCGGGAGGGCTTGATGAGCAGTACTTC
j_gene: TRBJ2-7
abundance: .
v_gene: TRBV6-5
d_gene: TRBD2

CDR3aa: CASSPNLAGTYEQYF
CDR3nt: TGTGCCAGCAGTCCAAACCTAGCGGGAACCTACGAGCAGTACTTC
j_gene: TRBJ2-7
abundance: .
v_gene: TRBV3-1/TRBV3-2
d_gene: TRBD2

CDR3aa: CASSVTETGTGNTIYF
CDR3nt: TGTGCCAGCAGCGTTACCGAGACAGGGACTGGAAACACCATATATTTT
j_gene: TRBJ1-3
abundance: .
v_gene: TRBV9
d_gene: TRBD1

CDR3aa: CASSISPRTGAKTF
CDR3nt: TGTGCCAGTAGTATCTCTCCTCGGACAGGGGCAAAGACCTTT
j_gene: TRBJ1-1
abundance: .
v_gene: TRBV19
d_gene: TRBD1

CDR3aa: CASSTGGQNQETQYF
CDR3nt: TGTGCCAGCAGTACAGGGGGCCAAAACCAAGAGACCCAGTACTTC
j_gene: TRBJ2-5
abundance: .
v_gene: TRBV2
d_gene: TRBD1

CDR3aa: CSASPPVGTGGARDGYTF
CDR3nt: TGCAGTGCTAGTCCCCCGGTCGGGACAGGGGGCGCCCGGGATGGCTACACCTTC
j_gene: TRBJ1-2
abundance: once
v_gene: TRBV20-1
d_gene: TRBD1

CDR3aa: CASKNSGGSYEQYF
CDR3nt: TGCGCCAGCAAAAATTCCGGGGGGTCCTACGAGCAGTACTTC
j_gene: TRBJ2-7
abundance: few
v_gene: TRBV5-1
d_gene: TRBD2

CDR3aa: CASSSLDGVGSGNTIYF
CDR3nt: TGTGCCAGCAGTTCCCTGGACGGGGTCGGATCTGGAAACACCATATATTTT
j_gene: TRBJ1-3
abundance: .
v_gene: TRBV28
d_gene: .

CDR3aa: CASEAVQETQYF
CDR3nt: TGTGCCAGCGAGGCGGTCCAAGAGACCCAGTACTTC
j_gene: TRBJ2-5
abundance: once
v_gene: TRBV7-2
d_gene: .

CDR3aa: CASSPGGRITEAFF
CDR3nt: TGTGCCAGCAGCCCCGGAGGGCGTATTACTGAAGCTTTCTTT
j_gene: TRBJ1-1
abundance: .
v_gene: TRBV2
d_gene: .

CDR3aa: CSARSPGEAFF
CDR3nt: TGCAGTGCTAGAAGTCCCGGGGAAGCTTTCTTT
j_gene: TRBJ1-1
abundance: once
v_gene: TRBV20-1
d_gene: .

CDR3aa: CASSLSGLGETQYF
CDR3nt: TGTGCCAGCAGCTTATCCGGGTTGGGAGAGACCCAGTACTTC
j_gene: TRBJ2-5
abundance: .
v_gene: TRBV7-3
d_gene: .

CDR3aa: CASTRTLSSGANVLTF
CDR3nt: TGTGCCAGCACCCGAACTTTGAGCTCTGGGGCCAACGTCCTGACTTTC
j_gene: TRBJ2-6
abundance: .
v_gene: TRBV27
d_gene: .